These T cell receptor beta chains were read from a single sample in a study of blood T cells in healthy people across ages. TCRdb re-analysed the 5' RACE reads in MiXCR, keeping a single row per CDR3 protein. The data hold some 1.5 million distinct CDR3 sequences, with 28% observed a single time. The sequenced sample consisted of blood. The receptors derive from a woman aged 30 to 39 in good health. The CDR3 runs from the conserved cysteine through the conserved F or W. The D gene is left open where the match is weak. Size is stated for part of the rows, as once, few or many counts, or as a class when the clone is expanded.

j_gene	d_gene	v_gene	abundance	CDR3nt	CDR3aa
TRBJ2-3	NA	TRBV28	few	TGTGCCAGCGAGAAGCGCACAGATACGCAGTATTTT	CASEKRTDTQYF
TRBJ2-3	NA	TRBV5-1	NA	TGCGCCAGCAGCTTGTTTACTGGGACCACAGATACGCAGTATTTT	CASSLFTGTTDTQYF
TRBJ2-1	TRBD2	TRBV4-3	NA	TGCGCCAGCAGCCAAGATCCTAGCGGGTGGAGCTCCTACAATGAGCAGTTCTTC	CASSQDPSGWSSYNEQFF
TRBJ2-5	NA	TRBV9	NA	TGTGCCAGCAGCGCTACCCTCTCGACAGGCCACCAAGAGACCCAGTACTTC	CASSATLSTGHQETQYF
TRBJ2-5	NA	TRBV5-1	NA	TGCGCCAGCAGCCTGGATTGGGGGCGTGCAGAGACCCAGTACTTC	CASSLDWGRAETQYF
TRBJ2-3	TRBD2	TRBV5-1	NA	TGCGCCAGCAGCCTACCGACTAGCGGGGGGGAAGATACGCAGTATTTT	CASSLPTSGGEDTQYF
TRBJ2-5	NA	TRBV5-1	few	TGCGCCAGCAGCATCGGAGATTCAGGGGAGACCCAGTACTTC	CASSIGDSGETQYF
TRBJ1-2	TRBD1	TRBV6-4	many	TGTGCCAGCAGAGAAGCCGGGACAGGGCGGGATGGCTACACCTTC	CASREAGTGRDGYTF
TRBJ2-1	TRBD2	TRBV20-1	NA	TGCAGTTCTACGACTAGCGGGAGTCTTAATGAGCAGTTCTTC	CSSTTSGSLNEQFF
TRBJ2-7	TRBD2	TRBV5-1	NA	TGCGCCAGCAGTTGGCTAGCGGTCTCCTACGAGCAGTACTTC	CASSWLAVSYEQYF
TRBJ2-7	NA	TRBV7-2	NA	TGTGCCAGCAGCCCATCCCAGGCGGACTACGAGCAGTACTTC	CASSPSQADYEQYF
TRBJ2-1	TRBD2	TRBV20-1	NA	TGCAGTGCTTCCCAACCGGGGGGGTTTGCCTACAATGAGCAGTTCTTC	CSASQPGGFAYNEQFF
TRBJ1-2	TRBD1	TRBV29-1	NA	TGCAGCGGGGCAGGGGGCCTAGGGGTGGATGGCTACACCTTC	CSGAGGLGVDGYTF
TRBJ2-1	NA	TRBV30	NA	TGTGCCCGAGGGGAACAGCCCTACAATGAGCAGTTCTTC	CARGEQPYNEQFF
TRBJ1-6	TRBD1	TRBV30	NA	TGTGCCTGGGCGACAGGGGCCACCTATAATTCGCCCCTCCACTTT	CAWATGATYNSPLHF
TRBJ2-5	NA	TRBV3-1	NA	TGTGCCAGCAGCCAAGTCGAAGGGATTGGGACCCAGTACTTC	CASSQVEGIGTQYF
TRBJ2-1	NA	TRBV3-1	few	TGTGCCAGCAGCCAAGATCGCGCTAGAGGGAATGAGCAGTTCTTC	CASSQDRARGNEQFF
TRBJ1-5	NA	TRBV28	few	TGTGCCAGCAGGGACGGAGGGGGCAATCAGCCCCAGCATTTT	CASRDGGGNQPQHF
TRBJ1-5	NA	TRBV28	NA	TGTGCCAGCAGTCTTGCTCAGGGTCGCGGGAATCAGCCCCAGCATTTT	CASSLAQGRGNQPQHF
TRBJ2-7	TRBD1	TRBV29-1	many	TGCAGCGTCGAGACAGGGGGCTCCTACGTCGAGCAGTACTTC	CSVETGGSYVEQYF